Listed below are T cell receptor beta chains from one sample, sequenced in a study of shared clonotypes between healthy human individuals. The method was immunoSEQ multiplex PCR; TCRdb's version includes in-frame clones alone and lacks a portion of them. The data hold under 1 million clones, with around 92% observed a single time. The sequencing input was naive CD8+ T cells sorted from blood. Receptor source: a young man in good health. Both conserved end residues are part of each CDR3. The D gene is left open where the match is weak. Clone size, where shown, is once, few, many, or a class for clones that have expanded.

J gene,D gene,clone size,V gene,CDR3 protein,CDR3 DNA
TRBJ2-3,NA,NA,TRBV27,CASSSSSIADTQYF,TGTGCCAGCAGTTCTTCTAGCATCGCAGATACGCAGTATTTT
TRBJ1-5,TRBD1,NA,TRBV28,CASRGQGNSNQPQHF,TGTGCCAGCCGGGGACAGGGGAATAGCAATCAGCCCCAGCATTTT
TRBJ1-6,NA,NA,TRBV4-3,CASSQDRVSPLHF,TGCGCCAGCAGCCAAGACCGGGTTTCACCCCTCCACTTT
TRBJ2-5,NA,few,TRBV7-6,CASSRDSEETQYF,TGTGCCAGCAGCCGGGACTCCGAAGAGACCCAGTACTTC
TRBJ2-7,TRBD2,NA,TRBV4-3,CASSQYFGSSGGDYEQYF,TGCGCCAGCAGCCAATACTTTGGGTCCTCCGGGGGGGACTACGAGCAGTACTTC
TRBJ2-7,TRBD2,NA,TRBV7-8,CASSADSGRYEQYF,TGTGCCAGCAGCGCTGATAGCGGGAGGTACGAGCAGTACTTC
TRBJ2-2,TRBD1,NA,TRBV27,CASSSLAGTGVSNTGELFF,TGTGCCAGCAGTTCCCTAGCCGGGACAGGGGTATCGAACACCGGGGAGCTGTTTTTT
TRBJ1-3,NA,NA,TRBV13,CASSLGVTGNTIYF,TGTGCCAGCAGCTTAGGCGTAACCGGAAACACCATATATTTT
TRBJ2-1,NA,NA,TRBV27,CASRWGHSYNEQFF,TGTGCCAGCAGGTGGGGACACTCCTACAATGAGCAGTTCTTC
TRBJ1-1,NA,NA,TRBV6-5,CASSPGGGVTEAFF,TGTGCCAGCAGCCCCGGGGGAGGGGTAACTGAAGCTTTCTTT
TRBJ2-7,TRBD2,NA,TRBV11-2,CASSPLAGTYEQYF,TGTGCCAGCAGCCCACTAGCGGGAACCTACGAGCAGTACTTC
TRBJ1-5,TRBD1,NA,TRBV7-8,CASAGGGGQPQHF,TGTGCCAGCGCGGGAGGGGGCGGTCAGCCCCAGCATTTT
TRBJ2-3,NA,NA,TRBV5-1,CASSLHGRVGDTQYF,TGCGCCAGCAGCTTGCATGGTCGCGTTGGAGATACGCAGTATTTT
TRBJ2-3,TRBD2,NA,TRBV27,CASSSSSGRKDTQYF,TGTGCCAGCAGTTCGTCTAGCGGGAGAAAGGACACGCAGTATTTT
TRBJ1-2,TRBD1,NA,TRBV6-5,CASSPDRGNGYTF,TGTGCCAGCAGCCCCGACAGGGGTAACGGCTACACCTTC
TRBJ2-3,TRBD1,NA,TRBV27,CASSPRTGDDTDTQYF,TGTGCCAGCAGTCCAAGGACAGGGGATGACACAGATACGCAGTATTTT
TRBJ2-7,NA,NA,TRBV30,CAWEIADSYEQYF,TGTGCCTGGGAGATAGCGGACTCCTACGAGCAGTACTTC
TRBJ2-7,TRBD1,NA,TRBV7-9,CASSLPGQGTYEQYF,TGTGCCAGCAGCCTCCCGGGACAGGGGACTTACGAGCAGTACTTC
TRBJ1-2,TRBD1,NA,TRBV7-2,CASSFSRGQGYGYTF,TGTGCCAGCAGCTTCAGCAGGGGGCAGGGGTATGGCTACACCTTC
TRBJ2-7,NA,NA,TRBV29-1,CSVEVPDSPYEQYF,TGCAGCGTTGAAGTTCCGGACAGTCCCTACGAGCAGTACTTC
TRBJ2-3,TRBD1,NA,TRBV19,CASSTDRDRATDTQYF,TGTGCCAGTAGTACTGACCGGGACAGGGCCACAGATACGCAGTATTTT
TRBJ2-1,NA,NA,TRBV19,CASSFHDTFNEQFF,TGTGCCAGTAGTTTCCACGACACGTTCAATGAGCAGTTCTTC
TRBJ2-5,TRBD1,NA,TRBV27,CASKTKDRVGSETQYF,TGTGCCAGCAAAACCAAGGACAGGGTTGGTTCAGAGACCCAGTACTTC
TRBJ1-2,NA,NA,TRBV9,CASSVASSGNYGYTF,TGTGCCAGCAGCGTAGCCAGCAGCGGGAACTATGGCTACACCTTC
TRBJ2-7,TRBD1,NA,TRBV19,CASSSGTGDYEQYF,TGTGCCAGTAGCTCCGGGACAGGGGATTACGAGCAGTACTTC
TRBJ2-1,NA,NA,TRBV5-4,CASSFRAGFEQFF,TGTGCCAGCAGCTTTAGGGCGGGCTTCGAGCAGTTCTTC
TRBJ2-2,NA,NA,TRBV2,CASSEAIGYTGELFF,TGTGCCAGCAGTGAAGCGATCGGCTACACCGGGGAGCTGTTTTTT
TRBJ2-6,NA,NA,TRBV2,CASSSLSGANVLTF,TGTGCCAGCAGTTCGCTCTCTGGGGCCAACGTCCTGACTTTC
TRBJ1-4,NA,NA,TRBV7-6,CASSSSGGKEKLFF,TGTGCCAGCAGCTCCAGCGGGGGAAAGGAAAAACTGTTTTTT
TRBJ1-2,NA,NA,TRBV4-1,CASSQGTDGYTF,TGCGCCAGCAGCCAAGGGACGGATGGCTACACCTTC
TRBJ2-5,NA,NA,TRBV28,CASSSGFEGQTQYF,TGTGCCAGCAGTTCAGGTTTTGAGGGGCAGACCCAGTACTTC
TRBJ1-3,NA,NA,TRBV29-1,CSVDQGLTGNTIYF,TGCAGCGTTGACCAGGGACTTACTGGAAACACCATATATTTT
TRBJ2-7,NA,NA,TRBV25-1,CASSGQYEQYF,TGTGCCAGCAGTGGACAATACGAGCAGTACTTC
TRBJ2-3,NA,NA,TRBV5-6,CASSLPPTKRVTDTQYF,TGTGCCAGCAGCTTGCCACCGACCAAAAGGGTTACAGATACGCAGTATTTT
TRBJ1-5,TRBD1,NA,TRBV27,CASKTQGPGRPQHF,TGTGCCAGCAAAACACAGGGGCCGGGACGTCCCCAGCATTTT
TRBJ2-7,TRBD1,NA,TRBV25-1,CASSESGTGAEQYF,TGTGCCAGCAGTGAATCCGGGACAGGGGCCGAGCAGTACTTC
TRBJ2-1,NA,NA,TRBV7-3,CASSLLGTSDNEQFF,TGTGCCAGCAGCTTATTAGGGACTTCTGACAATGAGCAGTTCTTC
TRBJ2-3,TRBD2,NA,TRBV7-9,CASSPRTSGRSDTQYF,TGTGCCAGCAGCCCTCGGACTAGCGGGAGATCAGATACGCAGTATTTT
TRBJ2-7,NA,NA,TRBV27,CASSLSGSYEQYF,TGTGCCAGCAGTTTATCGGGCTCCTACGAGCAGTACTTC
TRBJ1-5,NA,NA,TRBV10-2,CASSESTSPPQHF,TGCGCCAGCAGTGAGTCGACTTCTCCGCCCCAGCATTTT